The 26 T cell receptor beta chains given below trace back to one sample, sequenced in a study of T cell repertoires in cytomegalovirus infection (dated by TCRdb to about 2019). Sequencing used an Illumina HiSeq 1500. Using fastp trimming at Q25 and MiXCR clonotype assembly, TCRdb reanalyzed the public sequencing data and kept in-frame beta chains. Each entry merges the rows of one CDR3 protein and shows their most common DNA and genes. In this sample the table shows over 250,000 distinct CDR3 sequences, 20% to 25% of which occur a single time. Approximately 20% of the sample lies in the top ten. No antigen is known for these receptors. Explained via the paper, the treatment or condition label denotes: in vitro stimulation with specific CMV peptide epitopes to enrich CMV-specific T cells. The specimen comprised cultured PBMCs, sampled from culture after CMV antigen stimulation. Every receptor here comes from a human donor in good health (CMV status not recorded). Some clones in this sample may be carry-over from other donors' samples.

V usage is TRBV6-6 and J usage is TRBJ1-1, with no clear D. With 0 bases removed from V and 1 base from J, the gap between germline ends came to 6 bases. The germline V gene encodes CDR1 MNHNY and CDR2 SVGAGI (reference sequence). The CDR3 loop spans 14 amino acids. As DNA, the CDR3 is TGTGCCAGCAGTTACTCCGTGGCGAACACTGAAGCTTTCTTT. Amino acid sequence: CASSYSVANTEAFF.

This chain connects TRBV6-2 or TRBV6-3 to TRBJ2-1; 8 positions match TRBD2. The V segment lost 7 bases and the J segment 7 bases; nucleotides outside the gene matches: 12. Germline values: CDR1 MNHEY, CDR2 SVGEGT. This CDR3 has 15 residues. The CDR3 sequence is CASMGWGLEGNEQFF. CDR3 DNA: TGTGCCAGCATGGGTTGGGGACTAGAAGGAAATGAGCAGTTCTTC.

The gene calls are TRBV4-1 and TRBJ2-4; the match to TRBD2 covers 7 bases. The trim removed 4 bases at V and 9 bases at J, leaving 12 bases unmatched. CDR1 and CDR2 (germline): MGHRA, YSYEKL. The CDR3 spans 15 residues. The CDR3 region has the DNA TGCGCCAGCAGCCGGGGGGGGATGGGGTTTACCATTCAGTACTTC. Its translation: CASSRGGMGFTIQYF.

This clonotype has a count of ten or more. The rearrangement uses TRBV12-3 or TRBV12-4 and TRBJ2-2, with unresolved D. CDR3 size: 13 residues. Trimming cost V 3 bases and J 4 bases, with 6 bases left between them. CDR3 region: CASSLQSTGELFF. For the CDR3, the DNA is TGTGCCAGCAGTTTGCAGAGCACCGGGGAGCTGTTTTTT.

The rearrangement joins TRBV20-1 to TRBJ2-3; a possible D gene is TRBD2 (6 bases). Germline V gene sequence: CDR1 DFQATT, CDR2 SNEGSKA (reference sequence). Trimming pared 7 bases from V and 3 bases from J, leaving 8 bases between. This CDR3 has 11 amino acids. The CDR3 reads CSGGKTDTQYF. The CDR3 DNA reads TGCAGTGGCGGGAAAACAGATACGCAGTATTTT.

The V and J genes are TRBV6-1 and TRBJ1-1, with a tentative D call TRBD1 (6 bases). This CDR3 has 15 amino acids. V lost 6 bases and J 8 bases, leaving 22 bases between the germline ends. Germline assignment: CDR1 MNHNS and CDR2 SASEGT. The CDR3 DNA reads TGTGCCAGCAGGTCGACGGAGGGGGGCGAGAAGGAAGCTTTCTTT. Translating it yields CASRSTEGGEKEAFF.

At least ten counts were recorded for this clonotype. The V and J genes are TRBV6-2 or TRBV6-3 and TRBJ2-1, with 7 bases fitting TRBD2. J gave up 5 bases and V 6 bases, and 10 bases lay outside the gene matches. This CDR3 is built from 15 residues. CDR1 is MNHEY, CDR2 SVGEGT, per germline. CDR3 region: CASSQGVAGNNEQFF. DNA for the CDR3: TGTGCCAGCAGCCAGGGAGTAGCGGGTAACAATGAGCAGTTCTTC.

The J gene is TRBJ1-2, the V gene TRBV18; 7 nucleotides line up with TRBD1. V shed 8 bases and J 3 bases; nucleotides not matched to a gene: 9. The length of the CDR3 is 14 residues. Germline V gene data show CDR1 as KGHSH and CDR2 as LQKENI. CDR3 region: CASGPGQGDYGYTF. CDR3 sequence (DNA): TGTGCCAGCGGCCCCGGGCAGGGGGACTATGGCTACACCTTC.

This rearrangement joins TRBV27 to TRBJ2-1; D unclear. The V end lost 6 bases, the J end lost 5 bases, and 5 bases lay between the germline ends. CDR3 size: 11 residues. The germline CDR1 and CDR2 sequences are MNHEY and SMNVEV (reference sequence). This CDR3 reads CASRRNNEQFF. Here the CDR3 DNA reads TGTGCCAGCAGAAGAAACAATGAGCAGTTCTTC.

In its sample, this clonotype was seen many times. The chain carries TRBV7-2 and TRBJ1-1, with 11 bases that match TRBD1. Germline values: CDR1 SGHTA, CDR2 FQGNSA. This CDR3 spans 16 amino acids. The J segment lost 6 bases and the V segment lost 4 bases, leaving 10 bases of the junction unmatched. DNA of the CDR3: TGTGCCAGCAGCTCCAGACCCGGACAGGGGGCCCCTGAAGCTTTCTTT. Its translation: CASSSRPGQGAPEAFF.

Points on this clonotype: This may come from a read error, since a much larger clone is one base off. The genes are TRBV6-2 or TRBV6-3 and TRBJ2-1; the D gene is possibly TRBD1 (6 bases). The CDR3 runs 15 residues. The germline CDR1 and CDR2 sequences are MNHEY and SVGEGT. CDR3 in amino acids: CANSYDLGRGNEQFF. Written as DNA, the CDR3 is TGTGCCAACAGTTATGATCTTGGCAGGGGTAATGAGCAGTTCTTC.

Many counts were recorded for this clonotype. The V gene is TRBV7-2, the J gene TRBJ2-5, with a possible D match to TRBD1 (6 bases). Germline CDR1 is SGHTA and CDR2 is FQGNSA. The CDR3 runs to 13 residues. Trimming left V 5 bases short and J 5 bases short, with 12 bases between. CDR3 nucleotide sequence: TGTGCCAGCAGCCGCCGGGACATTGAGACCCAGTACTTC. This gives the protein CASSRRDIETQYF. The whole variable domain, filled in from reference TRBV7-2 and TRBJ2-5, reads GAGVSQSPSNKVTEKGKDVELRCDPISGHTALYWYRQSLGQGLEFLIYFQGNSAPDKSGLPSDRFSAERTGGSVSTLTIQRTQQEDSAVYLCASSRRDIETQYFGPGTRLLVL.

This clonotype appeared a few times. The chain employs TRBV28 and TRBJ2-5, with D perhaps TRBD2 (5 bases). Germline CDR1 is MDHEN and CDR2 is SYDVKM. V gave up 7 bases and J gave up 5 bases, with 20 bases separating them. The CDR3 sequence is 15 residues long. The DNA of the CDR3 is TGTGCCAGCACAGAGGGTGGAAGGGCCGTCGAGACCCAGTACTTC. Translation gives CASTEGGRAVETQYF.

The genes are TRBV7-6 and TRBJ2-4, with D hard to call. V was cut by 4 bases and J by 12 bases, with 16 bases left in between. The CDR3 extends over 13 amino acids. Per germline, CDR1 SGHVS and CDR2 FNYEAQ. The CDR3 DNA is TGTGCCAGCAGCTCGGACGGATTGGGAACTCAGTACTTC. Protein: CASSSDGLGTQYF.

This clonotype has a count of ten or more. The rearrangement joins TRBV4-3 to TRBJ2-3, with D maybe TRBD1 (6 bases). Trimming left V 3 bases short and J 0 bases short, with 7 bases between. Germline V gene data show CDR1 as LGHNA and CDR2 as YSLEER. The CDR3 is made up of 14 amino acids. CDR3 protein: CASSQGASTDTQYF. CDR3 bases: TGCGCCAGCAGCCAGGGGGCTAGCACAGATACGCAGTATTTT.

Ten or more counts support this clonotype. The chain combines TRBV7-6 with TRBJ1-1; weak D call: TRBD1 (5 bases). The germline V gene has CDR1 SGHVS and CDR2 FNYEAQ. Deletions cut 5 bases from V and 4 bases from J, with 11 bases between. The CDR3 loop spans 13 amino acids. CDR3 protein: CASSRTGGTEAFF. In DNA form, the CDR3 reads TGTGCCAGCAGCCGAACGGGGGGCACTGAAGCTTTCTTT.

With regard to this clonotype: This may stem from a read error, because a much larger clone lies one nucleotide away. This chain connects TRBV27 to TRBJ1-1, with 7 bases matching TRBD1. The germline gives CDR1 MNHEY, CDR2 SMNVEV (reference sequence). CDR3 size: 13 residues. The CDR3 sequence: CDSSSTGVTEAFF. CDR3 nucleotides: TGTGACAGCAGTTCCACAGGGGTCACTGAAGCTTTCTTT.

V is TRBV28 and J is TRBJ2-5; TRBD2 matches 15 bases. V lost 4 bases, J lost 9 bases, and 6 bases stayed unmatched. CDR3 length: 15 residues. Germline V gives CDR1 MDHEN, CDR2 SYDVKM. In nucleotides, the CDR3 is TGTGCCAGCAGTTCCGGACTAGCGGGAGGGGTCGCCCAGTACTTC. Translation: CASSSGLAGGVAQYF.

The genes are TRBV12-3 or TRBV12-4 and TRBJ2-2; D gene uncertain. The CDR3 is 14 amino acids. The V and J ends lost 5 bases and 7 bases respectively, with 14 bases between them. The CDR3 sequence: CASSNPPNNGELFF. The CDR3 region has the DNA TGTGCCAGCAGTAACCCCCCTAATAACGGGGAGCTGTTTTTT.

A few counts support this clonotype. The V and J genes are TRBV9 and TRBJ2-2; 13 nucleotides match TRBD2. Germline-derived CDR1 and CDR2 are SGDLS and YYNGEE. The ends lost 6 bases at V and 7 bases at J; junction bases unmatched: 15. This CDR3 is built from 18 residues. The CDR3 sequence: CASNLGRLAGGGNGELFF. The CDR3 bases are TGTGCCAGCAACCTAGGAAGACTAGCGGGAGGAGGTAACGGGGAGCTGTTTTTT.

This clonotype was seen many times. The CDR3 loop reads CASSSDRSRNTEAFF. The CDR3 region has the DNA TGTGCCAGCAGCTCCGACAGGAGCCGGAACACTGAAGCTTTCTTT. This chain uses TRBV7-2 with TRBJ1-1; D perhaps matches TRBD1 (6 bases). The CDR3 covers 15 residues. V shed 4 bases and J shed 1 base, with 13 bases lying between them. CDR1 and CDR2 (germline): SGHTA, FQGNSA.

This clonotype was counted many times. This chain links TRBV7-3 with TRBJ1-1; 7 bases are a match to TRBD1. Germline V gene sequence: CDR1 SGHTA, CDR2 FQGTGA. Trimming at V came to 5 bases and at J to 10 bases, leaving 13 bases not matched to a gene. This CDR3 region has 14 residues. The CDR3 bases are TGTGCCAGCAGCGCCCAAGGGACAGCCGAGGGAGCTTTCTTT. Residues: CASSAQGTAEGAFF.

This clonotype was picked up a small number of times. The chain links TRBV2 to TRBJ2-7, with D possibly being TRBD2 (6 bases). Trimming shortened V by 4 bases and J by 0 bases, and 10 bases separated the two germline ends. Germline values: CDR1 SNHLY, CDR2 FYNNEI. The CDR3 sequence is 14 residues long. CDR3 amino acids: CASSARDPSYEQYF. CDR3 sequence (DNA): TGTGCCAGCAGTGCGCGGGACCCCTCCTACGAGCAGTACTTC.

This clonotype has more than one count but fewer than ten. CDR3 sequence: CSARLGGGWETQYF. As DNA, the CDR3 is TGCAGTGCTAGATTGGGAGGGGGGTGGGAGACCCAGTACTTC. The rearrangement joins TRBV20-1 to TRBJ2-5, with D maybe TRBD2 (7 bases). Looked up from germline, CDR1 is DFQATT and CDR2 is SNEGSKA (reference sequence). V was cut by 2 bases and J by 5 bases, with 15 bases left in between. This CDR3 spans 14 amino acids.

V is TRBV29-1 and J is TRBJ2-1; 9 positions agree with TRBD2. Germline loops: CDR1 SQVTM, CDR2 ANQGSEA. The junction had 10 bases not matched to a gene; V was cut back by 6 bases and J by 4 bases. The CDR3 runs 15 residues. The DNA for the CDR3 is TGCAGCGTGCCCCATCTTGCGGGAGGGTACAATGAGCAGTTCTTC. Encoded protein: CSVPHLAGGYNEQFF.

This CDR3 is CAAGRLAGGRETQYF. In DNA, the CDR3 is TGTGCCGCCGGTCGACTAGCGGGAGGGCGGGAGACCCAGTACTTC. The gene calls are TRBV27 and TRBJ2-5; 14 bases line up with TRBD2. The CDR3 loop spans 15 amino acids. With V trimmed by 11 bases and J by 5 bases, 10 bases remained unmatched. Germline lookup yields CDR1 MNHEY and CDR2 SMNVEV (reference sequence).